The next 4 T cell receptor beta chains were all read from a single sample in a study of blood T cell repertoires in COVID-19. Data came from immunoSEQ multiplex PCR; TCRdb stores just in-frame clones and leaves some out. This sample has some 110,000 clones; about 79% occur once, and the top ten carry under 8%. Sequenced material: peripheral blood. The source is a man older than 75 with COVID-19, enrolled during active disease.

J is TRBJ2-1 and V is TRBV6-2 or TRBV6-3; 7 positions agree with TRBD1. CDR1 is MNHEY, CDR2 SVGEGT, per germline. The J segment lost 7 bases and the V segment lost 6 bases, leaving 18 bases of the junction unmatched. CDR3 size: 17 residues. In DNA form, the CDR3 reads TGTGCCAGCAGCCCGGGACAGTACCTAGCCCTGCTTAATGAGCAGTTCTTC. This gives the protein CASSPGQYLALLNEQFF.

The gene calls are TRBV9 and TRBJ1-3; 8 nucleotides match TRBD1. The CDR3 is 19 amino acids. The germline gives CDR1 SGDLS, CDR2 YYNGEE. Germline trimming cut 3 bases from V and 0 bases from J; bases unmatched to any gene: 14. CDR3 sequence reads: CASSAPMVGQGNSGNTIYF. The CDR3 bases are TGTGCCAGCAGCGCCCCGATGGTCGGACAGGGAAACTCTGGAAACACCATATATTTT. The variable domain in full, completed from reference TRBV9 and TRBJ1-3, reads DSGVTQTPKHLITATGQRVTLRCSPRSGDLSVYWYQQSLDQGLQFLIQYYNGEERAKGNILERFSAQQFPDLHSELNLSSLELGDSALYFCASSAPMVGQGNSGNTIYFGEGSWLTVV.

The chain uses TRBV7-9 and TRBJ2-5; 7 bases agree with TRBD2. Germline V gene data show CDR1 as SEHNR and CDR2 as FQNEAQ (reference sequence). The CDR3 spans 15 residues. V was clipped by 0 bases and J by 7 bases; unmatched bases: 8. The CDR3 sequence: CASSLASGTMGTQYF. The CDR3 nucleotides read TGTGCCAGCAGCTTAGCCTCCGGGACTATGGGGACCCAGTACTTC. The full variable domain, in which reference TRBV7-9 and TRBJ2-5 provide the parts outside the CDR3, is DTGVSQNPRHKITKRGQNVTFRCDPISEHNRLYWYRQTLGQGPEFLTYFQNEAQLEKSRLLSDRFSAERPKGSFSTLEIQRTEQGDSAMYLCASSLASGTMGTQYFGPGTRLLVL.

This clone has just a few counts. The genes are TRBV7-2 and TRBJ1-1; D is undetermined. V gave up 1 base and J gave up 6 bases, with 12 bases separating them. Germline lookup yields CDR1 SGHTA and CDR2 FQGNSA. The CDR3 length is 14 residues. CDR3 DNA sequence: TGTGCCAGCAGCTTAGAACGGGCGGGAGCTGAAGCTTTCTTT. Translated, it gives CASSLERAGAEAFF.